Listed below are T cell receptor beta chains from one sample, sequenced in a study of blood T cell repertoires in COVID-19. The protocol was immunoSEQ multiplex PCR, while the TCRdb copy is restricted to in-frame clones and leaves out a portion. Of 200,000 to 250,000 clones in the sample, 86% were seen once. Source material: PBMCs or T cells enriched from blood (not recorded which). These receptors all come from a woman aged 40-49 years with acute COVID-19. The CDR3 runs from the conserved cysteine through the conserved F or W. A D gene is named only where the DNA matches it firmly. Clone sizes are given selectively: once, few, many, or a class where the clone is expanded.

TRBV20-1,-,TRBJ2-5,TRBD1,15,CSASSPRGQQETQYF,TGCAGTGCTAGTAGTCCCAGGGGGCAGCAAGAGACCCAGTACTTC
TRBV7-2,-,TRBJ1-4,TRBD1,18,CASSESPYGTGENEKLFF,TGTGCCAGCAGCGAAAGCCCATATGGGACAGGGGAAAATGAAAAACTGTTTTTT
TRBV20-1,-,TRBJ2-7,-,13,CSASTSPGYEQYF,TGCAGTGCTAGTACCTCACCGGGTTACGAGCAGTACTTC
TRBV19,-,TRBJ1-4,-,13,CASSNPARGKLFF,TGTGCCAGTAGTAATCCGGCCCGGGGAAAACTGTTTTTT
TRBV20-1,-,TRBJ2-3,-,14,CSASGAVGTDTQYF,TGCAGTGCTAGTGGCGCGGTGGGCACAGATACGCAGTATTTT
TRBV10-1,-,TRBJ1-1,-,14,CASSESRGRTEAFF,TGCGCCAGCAGTGAAAGTAGGGGAAGAACTGAAGCTTTCTTT
TRBV24-1,-,TRBJ2-3,-,19,CATSAGRSRWGSSTDTQYF,TGTGCCACCAGCGCGGGACGGTCACGATGGGGATCGTCCACAGATACGCAGTATTTT
TRBV6-6,-,TRBJ2-5,-,14,CASSWGRTQETQYF,TGTGCCAGCAGTTGGGGCAGAACTCAAGAGACCCAGTACTTC
TRBV4-1,once,TRBJ1-2,TRBD1,18,CASSQPWTGGAFVYGYTF,TGCGCCAGCAGCCAACCCTGGACAGGGGGCGCATTTGTCTATGGCTACACCTTC
TRBV7-9,-,TRBJ1-2,-,10,CASSPLGYTF,TGTGCCAGCAGTCCACTTGGCTACACCTTC
TRBV10-1,-,TRBJ1-6,-,15,CASSESPGVGSPLHF,TGCGCCAGCAGTGAGTCACCGGGGGTCGGTTCACCCCTCCACTTT
TRBV19,-,TRBJ1-1,-,14,CASSIGGRRTEAFF,TGTGCCAGTAGTATCGGGGGGCGCCGAACTGAAGCTTTCTTT
TRBV9,-,TRBJ1-2,-,16,CASSEGQGSLIYGYTF,TGTGCCAGCAGCGAGGGGCAGGGTTCCTTGATCTATGGCTACACCTTC
TRBV7-2,-,TRBJ1-2,-,15,CASILYWGALGGYTF,TGTGCCAGCATCCTATATTGGGGCGCCCTGGGAGGCTACACCTTC